Shown below are 9 T cell receptor beta chains from a single sample sequenced in a study of T cells in Graves' hyperthyroidism and ophthalmopathy. RNA transcripts served as the template for amplifying TCR beta CDR3 regions. Using the HTBI primer set, a first-round RT-PCR was run on the TCR CDR3. TCRdb reanalysed the multiplex PCR reads using MiXCR and keeps one entry per CDR3 protein. The sample records 530,000 or so distinct CDR3 sequences, just over 45% being singletons. What was sequenced was peripheral blood or thyroid tissue (not recorded which). The receptors derive from a woman in her late teens or twenties with Graves' hyperthyroidism.

The chain links TRBV9 to TRBJ1-1; TRBD1 matches 8 bases. Germline trimming cut 3 bases from V and 0 bases from J; bases unmatched to any gene: 1. This CDR3 has 14 residues. Germline V CDR1 and CDR2: SGDLS, YYNGEE. The CDR3 is CASSGDRMNTEAFF. CDR3 nucleotide sequence: TGTGCCAGCAGCGGGGACAGGATGAACACTGAAGCTTTCTTT.

This clonotype was picked up a small number of times. The chain carries TRBV5-4 and TRBJ2-7, with D possibly TRBD1 on 5 matching bases. Trimming removed 0 bases at V and 2 bases at J, with 12 bases between. Germline V gene sequence: CDR1 SGHNT, CDR2 YYREEE (reference sequence). The length of the CDR3 is 15 residues. CDR3 DNA: TGTGCCAGCAGCTTGGGGCCAGGGTTAACCTACGAGCAGTACTTC. Translating gives CASSLGPGLTYEQYF.

The V gene is TRBV7-2, the J gene TRBJ1-4; D not certain. The ends were cut back, 2 bases at V and 2 bases at J, with 9 bases in the middle. The CDR3 has 15 residues. The germline V gene has CDR1 SGHTA and CDR2 FQGNSA. This chain's CDR3 is CASSLSVGTNEKLFF. CDR3 bases: TGTGCCAGCAGCTTAAGCGTAGGGACTAATGAAAAACTGTTTTTT. The full variable domain, its missing parts supplied by reference TRBV7-2 and TRBJ1-4, is GAGVSQSPSNKVTEKGKDVELRCDPISGHTALYWYRQSLGQGLEFLIYFQGNSAPDKSGLPSDRFSAERTGGSVSTLTIQRTQQEDSAVYLCASSLSVGTNEKLFFGSGTQLSVL.

The gene calls are TRBV20-1 and TRBJ1-3; no reliable D call. The germline V gene has CDR1 DFQATT and CDR2 SNEGSKA (reference sequence). The CDR3 has 14 amino acids. Trimming stripped 3 bases from V and 8 bases from J, with 17 bases between. The DNA for the CDR3 is TGCAGTGCTAGCTGGGCTAGCGGGGTCGACACCATATATTTT. Protein product: CSASWASGVDTIYF.

Turning to this clonotype: Compared with germline, one end of the junction differs, possibly owing to a read error. J is TRBJ2-7 and V is TRBV29-1; tentative D call: TRBD2 (5 bases). The CDR3 is made up of 11 amino acids. CDR1 is SQVTM and CDR2 is ANQGSEA in the germline V gene. Here the CDR3 reads CSVVGSGELYF. The CDR3 nucleotides read TGCAGCGTTGTGGGCTCCGGGGAGCTGTACTTC.

This clonotype was observed a single time. V gene TRBV7-2 combines with J gene TRBJ1-2; 9 nucleotides match TRBD1. V lost 6 bases, J lost 4 bases, and 9 bases stayed unmatched. The length of the CDR3 is 15 residues. CDR1 and CDR2 (germline): SGHTA, FQGNSA. The CDR3 DNA reads as TGTGCCAGCAGTCCCCGACAGGGGGGAGGCTATGGCTACACCTTC. Its translation is CASSPRQGGGYGYTF.

The CDR3 sequence is CASSYGVANEKLFF. In nucleotides, the CDR3 is TGTGCCAGCAGTTACGGGGTGGCTAATGAAAAACTGTTTTTT. The chain recombines TRBV6-5 with TRBJ1-4; unclear D gene. V lost 2 bases and J 3 bases, leaving 7 bases between the germline ends. The CDR3 totals 14 residues. Germline CDR1 and CDR2: MNHEY and SVGAGI.

This clonotype was seen a handful of times. This sequence joins TRBV7-2 and TRBJ2-3, with D possibly being TRBD2 (5 bases). CDR1 and CDR2 from the germline V gene are SGHTA and FQGNSA. V shed 2 bases and J shed 2 bases, with 17 bases lying between them. The CDR3 loop spans 17 amino acids. CDR3 region: CASSLWYLANHTDTQYF. The CDR3 DNA is TGTGCCAGCAGCTTATGGTACCTAGCCAACCACACAGATACGCAGTATTTT.

This clonotype was detected only a few times. The rearrangement links TRBV18 to TRBJ1-3; D perhaps matches TRBD1 (6 bases). This CDR3 has 15 residues. CDR1 is KGHSH, CDR2 LQKENI, per germline. Trimming pared 2 bases from V and 4 bases from J, leaving 12 bases between. CDR3 DNA sequence: TGTGCCAGCTCACCAAGAGACAGGAGGGGAAACACCATATATTTT. This gives the protein CASSPRDRRGNTIYF.